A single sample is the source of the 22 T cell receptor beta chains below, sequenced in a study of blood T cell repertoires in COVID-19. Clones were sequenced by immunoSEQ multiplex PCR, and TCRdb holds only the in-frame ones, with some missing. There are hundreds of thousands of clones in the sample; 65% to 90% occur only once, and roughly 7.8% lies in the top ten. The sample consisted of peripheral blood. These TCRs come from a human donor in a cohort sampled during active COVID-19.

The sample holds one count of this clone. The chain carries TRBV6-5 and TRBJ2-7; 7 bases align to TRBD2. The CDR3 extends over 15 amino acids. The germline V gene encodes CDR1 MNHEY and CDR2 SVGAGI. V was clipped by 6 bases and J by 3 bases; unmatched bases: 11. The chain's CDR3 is CASRRQGGEGYEQYF. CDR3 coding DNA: TGTGCCAGCAGGCGGCAGGGAGGGGAGGGCTACGAGCAGTACTTC.

The CDR3 DNA sequence: TGTGCCAGTAGACAAGACAGGGGGTTTTTTAACACTGAAGCTTTCTTT. Translated: CASRQDRGFFNTEAFF. The rearrangement links TRBV19 to TRBJ1-1; 9 bases are shared with TRBD1. This CDR3 is built from 16 residues. CDR1 and CDR2 (germline): LNHDA, SQIVND (reference sequence). V lost 6 bases and J lost 2; bases outside the gene matches: 10.

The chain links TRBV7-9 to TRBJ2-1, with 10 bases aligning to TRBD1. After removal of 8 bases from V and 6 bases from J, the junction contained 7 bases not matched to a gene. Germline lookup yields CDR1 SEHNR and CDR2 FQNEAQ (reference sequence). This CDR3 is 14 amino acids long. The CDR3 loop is CASLRDRGFNEQFF. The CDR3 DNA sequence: TGTGCCAGCTTAAGGGACAGGGGATTCAATGAGCAGTTCTTC.

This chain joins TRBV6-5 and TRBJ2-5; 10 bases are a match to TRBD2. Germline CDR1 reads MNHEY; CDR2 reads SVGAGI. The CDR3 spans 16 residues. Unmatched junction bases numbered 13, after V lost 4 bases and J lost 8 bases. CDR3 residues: CASSLRASGGPGTQYF. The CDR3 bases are TGTGCCAGCAGTTTGAGGGCTAGCGGGGGCCCAGGAACCCAGTACTTC.

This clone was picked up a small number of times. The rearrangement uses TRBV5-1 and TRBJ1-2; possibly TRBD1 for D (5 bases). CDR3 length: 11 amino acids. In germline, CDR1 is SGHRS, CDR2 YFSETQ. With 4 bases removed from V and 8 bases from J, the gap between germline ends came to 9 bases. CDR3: CASSPQGGYTF. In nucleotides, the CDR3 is TGCGCCAGCAGCCCCCAGGGAGGCTACACCTTC.

The CDR3, as DNA: TGTGCCAGTAGTACGACCCAAGGACAGGGGCTATACACCGGGGAGCTGTTTTTT. It codes for CASSTTQGQGLYTGELFF. This chain uses TRBV19 with TRBJ2-2, with TRBD1 matching 9 bases. V trimming: 4 bases; J trimming: 3 bases; junction bases outside the gene matches: 12. Germline V gives CDR1 LNHDA, CDR2 SQIVND (reference sequence). The CDR3 extends over 18 amino acids.

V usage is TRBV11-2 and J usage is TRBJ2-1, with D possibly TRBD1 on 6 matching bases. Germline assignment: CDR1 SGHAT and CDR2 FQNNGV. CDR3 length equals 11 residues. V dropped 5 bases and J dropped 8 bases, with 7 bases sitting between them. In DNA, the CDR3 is TGTGCCAGCAGCGGGGGCGATGAGCAGTTCTTC. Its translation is CASSGGDEQFF.

CDR3 sequence: CASSSLTGAIGKLFF. The CDR3 DNA follows: TGTGCCAGTAGTTCCCTGACAGGGGCAATAGGAAAACTGTTTTTT. This rearrangement joins TRBV19 to TRBJ1-4, with 8 bases fitting TRBD1. Per germline, CDR1 LNHDA and CDR2 SQIVND (reference sequence). J lost 10 bases, V lost 5 bases, and 12 bases had no gene match. This CDR3 has 15 amino acids. The whole variable domain, remainder taken from reference TRBV19 and TRBJ1-4, is DGGITQSPKYLFRKEGQNVTLSCEQNLNHDAMYWYRQDPGQGLRLIYYSQIVNDFQKGDIAEGYSVSREKKESFPLTVTSAQKNPTAFYLCASSSLTGAIGKLFFGSGTQLSVL.

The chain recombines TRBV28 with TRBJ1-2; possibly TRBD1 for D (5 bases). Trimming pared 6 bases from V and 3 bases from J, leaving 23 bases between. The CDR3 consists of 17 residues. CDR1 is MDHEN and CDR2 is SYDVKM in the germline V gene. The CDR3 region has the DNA TGTGCCAGCAGCCGCTATTTCGGACAAGCTGGTGACTATGGCTACACCTTC. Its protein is CASSRYFGQAGDYGYTF.

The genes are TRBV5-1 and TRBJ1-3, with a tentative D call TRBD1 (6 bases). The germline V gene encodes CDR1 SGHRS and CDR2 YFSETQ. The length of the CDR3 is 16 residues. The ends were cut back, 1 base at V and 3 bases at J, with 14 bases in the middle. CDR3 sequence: CASSLQGTGFGNTIYF. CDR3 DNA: TGCGCCAGCAGCTTGCAGGGGACGGGTTTTGGAAACACCATATATTTT.

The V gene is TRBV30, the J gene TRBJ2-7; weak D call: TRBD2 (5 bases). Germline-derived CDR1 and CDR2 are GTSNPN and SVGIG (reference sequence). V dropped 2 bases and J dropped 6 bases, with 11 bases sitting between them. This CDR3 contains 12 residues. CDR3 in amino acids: CAWSWLAGEQYF. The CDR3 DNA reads TGTGCCTGGAGTTGGCTAGCTGGCGAGCAGTACTTC.

Here the CDR3 reads CASGTRQGITDTQYF. The CDR3 DNA is TGCGCCAGCGGAACACGACAGGGGATCACAGATACGCAGTATTTT. This rearrangement joins TRBV5-1 to TRBJ2-3; the match to TRBD1 covers 8 bases. Germline loops: CDR1 SGHRS, CDR2 YFSETQ. The V and J ends lost 7 bases and 2 bases, in that order; junction bases with no gene match: 9. The CDR3 is 15 residues long.

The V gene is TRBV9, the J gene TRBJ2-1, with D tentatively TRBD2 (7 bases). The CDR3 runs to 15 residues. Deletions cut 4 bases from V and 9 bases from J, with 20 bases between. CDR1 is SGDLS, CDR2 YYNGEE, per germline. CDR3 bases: TGTGCCAGCAGCCCCCGGGGGTGGGGGGGCCTTGAGCAGTTCTTC. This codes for CASSPRGWGGLEQFF.

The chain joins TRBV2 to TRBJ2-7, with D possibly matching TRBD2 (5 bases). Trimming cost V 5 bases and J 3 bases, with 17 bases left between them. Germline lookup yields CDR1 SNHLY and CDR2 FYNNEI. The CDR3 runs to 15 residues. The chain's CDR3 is CASSYLSGVFYEQYF. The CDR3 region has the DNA TGTGCCAGCAGTTATCTCTCCGGGGTATTCTACGAGCAGTACTTC.

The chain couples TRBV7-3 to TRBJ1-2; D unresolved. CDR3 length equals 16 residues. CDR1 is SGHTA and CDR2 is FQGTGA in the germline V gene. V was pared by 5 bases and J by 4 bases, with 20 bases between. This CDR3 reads CASSPLYGRFSYGYTF. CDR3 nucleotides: TGTGCCAGCAGCCCCCTATACGGCAGGTTTAGCTATGGCTACACCTTC.

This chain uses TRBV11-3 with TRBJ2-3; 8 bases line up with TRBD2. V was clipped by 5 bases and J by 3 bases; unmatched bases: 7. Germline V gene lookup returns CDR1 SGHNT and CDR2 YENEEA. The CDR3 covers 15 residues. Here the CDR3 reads CASSPGGLTTDTQYF. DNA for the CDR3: TGTGCCAGCAGCCCGGGGGGGTTAACAACAGATACGCAGTATTTT.

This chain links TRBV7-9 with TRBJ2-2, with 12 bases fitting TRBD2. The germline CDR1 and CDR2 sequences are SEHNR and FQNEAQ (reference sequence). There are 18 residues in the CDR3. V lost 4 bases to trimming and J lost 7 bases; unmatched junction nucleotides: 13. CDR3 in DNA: TGTGCCAGCAGCTCCCCACTAGCGGGGGGCCTTATGAGCGGGGAGCTGTTTTTT. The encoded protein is CASSSPLAGGLMSGELFF.

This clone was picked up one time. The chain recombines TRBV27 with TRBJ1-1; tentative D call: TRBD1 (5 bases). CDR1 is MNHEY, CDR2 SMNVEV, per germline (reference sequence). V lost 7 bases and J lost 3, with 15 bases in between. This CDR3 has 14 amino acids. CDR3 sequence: CASNLRASDTEAFF. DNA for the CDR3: TGTGCCAGCAACCTCAGGGCGTCGGACACTGAAGCTTTCTTT.

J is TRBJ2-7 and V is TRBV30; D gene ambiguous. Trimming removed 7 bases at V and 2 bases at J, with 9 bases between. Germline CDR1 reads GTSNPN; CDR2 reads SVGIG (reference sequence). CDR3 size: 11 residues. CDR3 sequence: CAYSVTYEQYF. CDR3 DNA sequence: TGTGCCTACTCCGTTACCTACGAGCAGTACTTC.

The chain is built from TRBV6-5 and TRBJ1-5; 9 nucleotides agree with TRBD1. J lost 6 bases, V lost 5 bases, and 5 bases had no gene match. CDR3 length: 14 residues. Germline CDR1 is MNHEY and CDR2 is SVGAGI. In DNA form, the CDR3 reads TGTGCCAGCAGTCGACAGGGGGTTGCTCAGCCCCAGCATTTT. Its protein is CASSRQGVAQPQHF.

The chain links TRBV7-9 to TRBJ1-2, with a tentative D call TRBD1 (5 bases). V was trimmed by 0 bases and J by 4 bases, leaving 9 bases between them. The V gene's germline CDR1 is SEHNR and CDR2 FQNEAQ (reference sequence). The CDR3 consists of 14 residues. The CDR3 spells CASSLAGPIYGYTF. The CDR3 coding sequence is TGTGCCAGCAGCTTAGCGGGGCCGATCTATGGCTACACCTTC.

CDR3 nucleotide sequence: TGTGCCAGCAGGGTTCGACAGGGGCAGGCTTTCTTT. This gives the protein CASRVRQGQAFF. The rearrangement links TRBV6-5 to TRBJ1-1; 8 bases match TRBD1. With 6 bases clipped from V and 11 bases from J, the junction kept 8 bases outside the gene matches. This CDR3 comprises 12 residues. Germline V CDR1 and CDR2: MNHEY, SVGAGI.